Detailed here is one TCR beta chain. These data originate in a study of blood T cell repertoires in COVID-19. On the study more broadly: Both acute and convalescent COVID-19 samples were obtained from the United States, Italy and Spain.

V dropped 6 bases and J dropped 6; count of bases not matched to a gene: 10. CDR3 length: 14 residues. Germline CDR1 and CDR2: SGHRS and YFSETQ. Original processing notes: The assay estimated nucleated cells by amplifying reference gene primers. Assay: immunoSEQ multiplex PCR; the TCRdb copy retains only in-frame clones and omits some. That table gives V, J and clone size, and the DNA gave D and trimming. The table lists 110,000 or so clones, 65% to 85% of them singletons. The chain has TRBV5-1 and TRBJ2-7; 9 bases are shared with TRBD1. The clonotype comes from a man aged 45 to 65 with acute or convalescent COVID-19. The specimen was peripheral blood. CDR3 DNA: TGCGCCAGCAAGTCTGGGACAGGGTCTACCGAGCAGTACTTC. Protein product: CASKSGTGSTEQYF.